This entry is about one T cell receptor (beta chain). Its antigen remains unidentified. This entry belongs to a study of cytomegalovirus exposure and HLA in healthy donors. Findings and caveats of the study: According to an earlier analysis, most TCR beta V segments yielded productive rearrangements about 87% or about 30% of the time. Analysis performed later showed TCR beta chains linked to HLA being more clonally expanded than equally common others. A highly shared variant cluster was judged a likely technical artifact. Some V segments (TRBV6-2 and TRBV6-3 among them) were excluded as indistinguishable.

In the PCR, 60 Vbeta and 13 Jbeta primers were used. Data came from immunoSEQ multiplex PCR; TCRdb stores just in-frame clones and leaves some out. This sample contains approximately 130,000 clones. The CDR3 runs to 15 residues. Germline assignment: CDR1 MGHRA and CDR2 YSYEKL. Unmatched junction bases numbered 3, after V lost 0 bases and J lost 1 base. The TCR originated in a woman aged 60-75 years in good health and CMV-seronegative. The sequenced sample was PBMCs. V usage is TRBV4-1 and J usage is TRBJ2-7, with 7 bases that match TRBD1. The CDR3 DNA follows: TGCGCCAGCAGCCAAGATCGACAGGGATCCTACGAGCAGTACTTC. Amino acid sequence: CASSQDRQGSYEQYF.